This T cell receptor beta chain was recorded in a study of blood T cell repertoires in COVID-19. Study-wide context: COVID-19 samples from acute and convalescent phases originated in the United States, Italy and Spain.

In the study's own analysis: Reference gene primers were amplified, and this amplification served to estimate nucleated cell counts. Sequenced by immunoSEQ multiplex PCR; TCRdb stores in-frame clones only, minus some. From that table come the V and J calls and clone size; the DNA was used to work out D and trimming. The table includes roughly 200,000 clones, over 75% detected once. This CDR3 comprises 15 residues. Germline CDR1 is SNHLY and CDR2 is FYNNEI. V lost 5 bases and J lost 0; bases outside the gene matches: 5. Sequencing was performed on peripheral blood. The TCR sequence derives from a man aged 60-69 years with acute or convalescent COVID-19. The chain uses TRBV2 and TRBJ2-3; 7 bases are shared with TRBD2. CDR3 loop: CASSYSGPSTDTQYF. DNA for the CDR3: TGTGCCAGCAGTTATAGCGGGCCTAGCACAGATACGCAGTATTTT.